These T cell receptor beta chains were read from a single sample in a study of radiation and T cells in renal cell carcinoma. Repertoires were generated with immunoSEQ multiplex PCR, while TCRdb's copy carries only in-frame clones and drops some. Found here are tens of thousands of clones, 80% to 90% of them singletons; the top ten hold about 23%. The source material was blood, sampled from a patient whose treatment included radiotherapy and nephrectomy. Receptor source: a woman between 45 and 65 years old with renal cell carcinoma. The CDR3 runs from the conserved cysteine through the conserved F or W. D genes are given only for firm matches. Clone size is not always given. Where it is, it says once, few, many or a class for expanded clones.

NA	TRBV5-6	TRBJ2-7	once	CASSLGTPAYEQYF	TGTGCCAGCAGCTTGGGGACCCCCGCCTACGAGCAGTACTTC
NA	TRBV19	TRBJ1-4	NA	CASSINRDEKLFF	TGTGCCAGTAGTATCAACAGGGATGAAAAACTGTTTTTT
NA	TRBV11-2	TRBJ1-2	NA	CASSPDSINYGYTF	TGTGCCAGCAGCCCTGACAGTATTAACTATGGCTACACCTTC
NA	TRBV7-9	TRBJ2-3	NA	CASSLNPRGTDTQYF	TGTGCCAGCAGCTTAAACCCCCGCGGTACAGATACGCAGTATTTT
TRBD1	TRBV6-1	TRBJ1-4	NA	CASSELAGGAGTNEKLFF	TGTGCCAGCAGTGAATTGGCAGGGGGCGCGGGAACTAATGAAAAACTGTTTTTT
TRBD2	TRBV10-3	TRBJ2-1	NA	CAITRGVGGAHNEQFF	TGTGCCATCACCCGAGGAGTCGGGGGGGCCCACAATGAGCAGTTCTTC
TRBD1	TRBV5-1	TRBJ2-7	NA	CASSSTVGGQRYEQYF	TGCGCCAGCAGCTCTACAGTAGGGGGCCAAAGGTACGAGCAGTACTTC
NA	TRBV10-3	TRBJ2-7	NA	CAISEVSGSYEQYF	TGTGCCATCAGTGAGGTTTCAGGGAGCTACGAGCAGTACTTC
NA	TRBV19	TRBJ1-1	NA	CASKTGGGEAFF	TGTGCCAGTAAAACCGGCGGGGGTGAAGCTTTCTTT
NA	TRBV7-2	TRBJ2-5	NA	CASSLEIEETQYF	TGTGCCAGCAGCTTAGAGATTGAAGAGACCCAGTACTTC
NA	TRBV7-9	TRBJ1-1	NA	CASSAPGTHEAFF	TGTGCCAGCAGCGCTCCCGGGACCCATGAAGCTTTCTTT
NA	TRBV9	TRBJ2-7	few	CASSVGDPYEQYF	TGTGCCAGCAGCGTCGGAGACCCCTACGAGCAGTACTTC
TRBD2	TRBV28	TRBJ2-1	NA	CASSSSAGGLNEQFF	TGTGCCAGCAGTTCCTCAGCGGGGGGTTTAAATGAGCAGTTCTTC
NA	TRBV10-1	TRBJ1-5	NA	CACSESGGDQPQHF	TGCGCCTGCAGTGAGTCGGGGGGTGATCAGCCCCAGCATTTT
NA	TRBV5-1	TRBJ2-5	NA	CASSFYAGSQETQYF	TGCGCCAGCAGCTTTTACGCGGGGTCTCAAGAGACCCAGTACTTC
NA	TRBV29-1	TRBJ2-7	NA	CSVDGGEQYF	TGCAGCGTTGATGGAGGAGAGCAGTACTTC
TRBD2	TRBV10-3	TRBJ2-7	once	CAIMAGETYEQYF	TGTGCCATCATGGCGGGGGAGACCTACGAGCAGTACTTC
NA	TRBV9	TRBJ2-3	NA	CASSVGWGTSDTQYF	TGTGCCAGCAGCGTAGGGTGGGGGACATCGGATACGCAGTATTTT
TRBD1	TRBV9	TRBJ2-5	NA	CASSDRRGTGVETQYF	TGTGCCAGCAGCGACCGGAGGGGGACAGGGGTGGAGACCCAGTACTTC
TRBD1	TRBV7-2	TRBJ1-5	NA	CASSIWDRASNQPQHF	TGTGCCAGCAGCATTTGGGACAGGGCTAGCAATCAGCCCCAGCATTTT
TRBD1	TRBV2	TRBJ1-2	few	CASSRQQGYYGYTF	TGTGCCAGCAGCCGCCAACAGGGGTATTACGGCTACACCTTC
TRBD2	TRBV19	TRBJ2-1	NA	CASTLGGRGYEQFF	TGTGCCAGTACCCTTGGCGGGAGGGGCTATGAGCAGTTCTTC
NA	TRBV11-2	TRBJ2-1	NA	CASSLFRVRNEQFF	TGTGCCAGCAGCTTATTTCGGGTAAGGAATGAGCAGTTCTTC
NA	TRBV6-5	TRBJ1-1	NA	CASRTYGVRAFF	TGTGCCAGCAGGACATACGGAGTTAGAGCTTTCTTT
NA	TRBV4-3	TRBJ1-3	NA	CASSQDTRTAGNTIYF	TGCGCCAGCAGCCAAGATACCCGGACAGCTGGAAACACCATATATTTT
NA	TRBV2	TRBJ2-1	NA	CASIPLAKDRESYNEQFF	TGTGCCAGCATACCCCTAGCCAAGGACCGAGAGAGTTACAATGAGCAGTTCTTC
NA	TRBV2	TRBJ2-2	NA	CASSILSTRTGELFF	TGTGCCAGCAGCATACTTTCGACACGTACCGGGGAGCTGTTTTTT
NA	TRBV9	TRBJ1-5	once	CASSREQINQPQHF	TGTGCCAGCAGCCGGGAACAGATAAATCAGCCCCAGCATTTT
NA	TRBV10-3	TRBJ2-1	NA	CAITNGQVDEQFF	TGTGCCATCACTAATGGACAAGTGGATGAGCAGTTCTTC
NA	TRBV18	TRBJ2-5	NA	CASSRLTDLRGVETQYF	TGTGCCAGCTCACGGCTTACTGACCTCAGGGGCGTAGAGACCCAGTACTTC
NA	TRBV7-2	TRBJ2-7	NA	CASSSQVRADYEQYF	TGTGCCAGCAGCTCACAGGTGCGGGCAGACTACGAGCAGTACTTC
TRBD1	TRBV23-1	TRBJ2-7	NA	CASSQWGWDRATYEQYF	TGCGCCAGCAGTCAATGGGGGTGGGACAGGGCAACCTACGAGCAGTACTTC
NA	TRBV7-2	TRBJ2-3	NA	CASSLISFSGSRTDTQYF	TGTGCCAGCAGCTTAATTAGCTTTAGTGGGAGCCGCACAGATACGCAGTATTTT
TRBD1	TRBV5-1	TRBJ2-6	NA	CASSLTGQGEPFLSGANVLTF	TGCGCCAGCAGCTTGACTGGCCAGGGGGAGCCCTTCCTCTCTGGGGCCAACGTCCTGACTTTC
NA	TRBV5-6	TRBJ1-1	NA	CASSLQASEAFF	TGTGCCAGCAGTTTACAGGCCTCTGAAGCTTTCTTT
TRBD2	TRBV5-5	TRBJ2-3	NA	CASSLDGGGTDTQYF	TGTGCCAGCAGCTTGGATGGCGGGGGGACAGATACGCAGTATTTT
TRBD1	TRBV2	TRBJ2-5	NA	CASRARDRVRETQYF	TGTGCCAGCAGGGCCCGGGACAGGGTCCGGGAGACCCAGTACTTC
TRBD2	TRBV7-9	TRBJ2-4	NA	CASSESGGAPAKNIQYF	TGTGCCAGCAGCGAAAGCGGGGGGGCCCCAGCCAAAAACATTCAGTACTTC
NA	TRBV6-5	TRBJ2-7	few	CATGEAQQYF	TGTGCCACCGGGGAGGCCCAGCAGTACTTC
NA	TRBV4-1	TRBJ1-6	few	CASSQDNIAPLHF	TGCGCCAGCAGCCAAGATAACATTGCCCCCCTCCACTTT
TRBD1	TRBV4-1	TRBJ2-7	NA	CASSQTPGRDRSYEQYF	TGCGCCAGCAGCCAAACTCCTGGGCGGGACAGGTCCTACGAGCAGTACTTC
TRBD2	TRBV19	TRBJ2-3	NA	CASRTSGGLTDTQYF	TGTGCCAGTAGGACTAGCGGGGGCCTCACAGATACGCAGTATTTT
TRBD2	TRBV7-9	TRBJ2-3	NA	CASSTLGTSGTDTQYF	TGTGCCAGCAGCACACTCGGGACTAGCGGCACAGATACGCAGTATTTT
NA	TRBV2	TRBJ1-3	NA	CASKYGREPRSGNTIYF	TGTGCCAGCAAGTACGGCCGGGAGCCCCGCTCTGGAAACACCATATATTTT
TRBD2	TRBV28	TRBJ2-7	NA	CASSSVGAGTAYEQYF	TGTGCCAGCAGTTCCGTCGGAGCGGGGACTGCCTACGAGCAGTACTTC